The rows below give T cell receptor beta chains drawn from one sample of a study of cytomegalovirus exposure and HLA in healthy donors. The table came from immunoSEQ multiplex PCR; TCRdb's copy has only in-frame clones and leaves some out. Here the sample spans about 140,000 clones, around 75% being singletons. Specimen: PBMCs. The origin of the receptors is a young man in good health and CMV-seropositive. CDR3s include the opening cysteine and the closing phenylalanine or tryptophan. D genes are given only for firm matches. The size field is filled for only some rows; it gives once, few, many or a size class.

CDR3 protein: CASSPEVGTQYF; CDR3 DNA: TGCGCCAGCAGCCCGGAGGTGGGTACGCAGTATTTT; clone size: -; V gene: TRBV5-1; D gene: -; J gene: TRBJ2-3
CDR3 protein: CASSPSERYEQYF; CDR3 DNA: TGTGCCAGCAGCCCTAGCGAAAGATACGAGCAGTACTTC; clone size: -; V gene: TRBV6-5; D gene: -; J gene: TRBJ2-7
CDR3 protein: CASSFSGVTGELFF; CDR3 DNA: TGCGCCAGCAGCTTTAGCGGGGTCACCGGGGAGCTGTTTTTT; clone size: -; V gene: TRBV5-1; D gene: TRBD2; J gene: TRBJ2-2
CDR3 protein: CASSVTSGRLEFF; CDR3 DNA: TGTGCCAGCAGTGTCACTAGCGGGAGACTGGAGTTCTTC; clone size: -; V gene: TRBV27; D gene: TRBD2; J gene: TRBJ2-1
CDR3 protein: CAWRDTGIFETEAFF; CDR3 DNA: TGTGCCTGGAGGGATACAGGGATATTCGAGACTGAAGCTTTCTTT; clone size: once; V gene: TRBV30; D gene: -; J gene: TRBJ1-1
CDR3 protein: CRVPNQGGYTF; CDR3 DNA: TGCAGAGTACCAAACCAGGGAGGCTACACCTTC; clone size: -; V gene: TRBV20-1; D gene: -; J gene: TRBJ1-2
CDR3 protein: CASRMTSEATDTQYF; CDR3 DNA: TGCGCCAGCAGAATGACTAGCGAGGCAACAGATACGCAGTATTTT; clone size: -; V gene: TRBV5-1; D gene: TRBD2; J gene: TRBJ2-3
CDR3 protein: CASSLVVGAYEQYF; CDR3 DNA: TGTGCCAGCAGCTTAGTTGTGGGAGCCTACGAGCAGTACTTC; clone size: -; V gene: TRBV7-2; D gene: -; J gene: TRBJ2-7
CDR3 protein: CASSLVGALHNEQFF; CDR3 DNA: TGTGCCAGCAGTTTAGTGGGAGCACTCCACAATGAGCAGTTCTTC; clone size: -; V gene: TRBV27; D gene: -; J gene: TRBJ2-1
CDR3 protein: CASGTLYQETQYF; CDR3 DNA: TGTGCCAGCGGGACACTTTACCAAGAGACCCAGTACTTC; clone size: -; V gene: TRBV14; D gene: -; J gene: TRBJ2-5
CDR3 protein: CASSPGGRRNNEQFF; CDR3 DNA: TGTGCCAGCAGCCCGGGGGGGCGCAGAAACAATGAGCAGTTCTTC; clone size: -; V gene: TRBV5-8; D gene: TRBD2; J gene: TRBJ2-1
CDR3 protein: CATSSWGGTEAFF; CDR3 DNA: TGTGCCACCAGCAGTTGGGGAGGGACTGAAGCTTTCTTT; clone size: -; V gene: TRBV15; D gene: -; J gene: TRBJ1-1
CDR3 protein: CASSPPGTRSYEQYF; CDR3 DNA: TGTGCCAGCTCACCTCCCGGGACACGGAGCTACGAGCAGTACTTC; clone size: -; V gene: TRBV18; D gene: -; J gene: TRBJ2-7
CDR3 protein: CASSSGHTQDEQYF; CDR3 DNA: TGTGCCAGTAGTAGCGGACACACACAGGACGAGCAGTACTTC; clone size: -; V gene: TRBV19; D gene: -; J gene: TRBJ2-7
CDR3 protein: CSATLAEAYEQYF; CDR3 DNA: TGCAGCGCGACACTAGCGGAGGCCTACGAGCAGTACTTC; clone size: once; V gene: TRBV29-1; D gene: TRBD2; J gene: TRBJ2-7
CDR3 protein: CASSPRVLAGGLAKNIQYF; CDR3 DNA: TGTGCCAGCAGCCCAAGGGTACTAGCGGGAGGACTAGCCAAAAACATTCAGTACTTC; clone size: -; V gene: TRBV13; D gene: TRBD2; J gene: TRBJ2-4
CDR3 protein: CASSAGSNQPQHF; CDR3 DNA: TGTGCCAGCAGTGCCGGTAGCAATCAGCCCCAGCATTTT; clone size: -; V gene: TRBV7-8; D gene: -; J gene: TRBJ1-5
CDR3 protein: CASSYRYRDRGSGANVLTF; CDR3 DNA: TGTGCCAGCAGCTATAGATACCGGGACAGGGGATCTGGGGCCAACGTCCTGACTTTC; clone size: -; V gene: TRBV5-7; D gene: TRBD1; J gene: TRBJ2-6
CDR3 protein: CASSQAQGSPYNEQFF; CDR3 DNA: TGCGCCAGCAGCCAAGCACAGGGGTCCCCCTACAATGAGCAGTTCTTC; clone size: -; V gene: TRBV5-1; D gene: TRBD1; J gene: TRBJ2-1
CDR3 protein: CASSQWTSGIYEQYF; CDR3 DNA: TGTGCCAGCAGCCAATGGACTAGCGGGATTTACGAGCAGTACTTC; clone size: few; V gene: TRBV11-2; D gene: TRBD2; J gene: TRBJ2-7
CDR3 protein: CSVDDSAPSSYNEQFF; CDR3 DNA: TGCAGCGTTGACGACAGTGCCCCGAGCTCCTACAATGAGCAGTTCTTC; clone size: -; V gene: TRBV29-1; D gene: -; J gene: TRBJ2-1
CDR3 protein: CASSGGLLGNEQFF; CDR3 DNA: TGTGCCAGCAGTGGAGGACTCCTCGGAAATGAGCAGTTCTTC; clone size: -; V gene: TRBV7-6; D gene: -; J gene: TRBJ2-1
CDR3 protein: CASSPADEETQYF; CDR3 DNA: TGTGCCAGCTCACCAGCAGATGAAGAGACCCAGTACTTC; clone size: -; V gene: TRBV18; D gene: -; J gene: TRBJ2-5
CDR3 protein: CAIGTLDTEAFF; CDR3 DNA: TGTGCCATAGGGACATTGGACACTGAAGCTTTCTTT; clone size: few; V gene: TRBV10-3; D gene: -; J gene: TRBJ1-1
CDR3 protein: CASSEGTSGSNEQFF; CDR3 DNA: TGCGCCAGCAGTGAAGGGACTAGCGGGAGCAATGAGCAGTTCTTC; clone size: once; V gene: TRBV10-1; D gene: TRBD2; J gene: TRBJ2-1
CDR3 protein: CASSLPAGPQHF; CDR3 DNA: TGTGCCAGCAGCCTCCCCGCGGGGCCCCAGCATTTT; clone size: -; V gene: TRBV28; D gene: -; J gene: TRBJ1-5
CDR3 protein: CASSAQGNTEAFF; CDR3 DNA: TGTGCCAGCAGCGCCCAGGGGAACACTGAAGCTTTCTTT; clone size: -; V gene: TRBV7-9; D gene: -; J gene: TRBJ1-1
CDR3 protein: CASSALTTGELFF; CDR3 DNA: TGTGCCAGTAGTGCCCTTACTACCGGGGAGCTGTTTTTT; clone size: -; V gene: TRBV19; D gene: -; J gene: TRBJ2-2
CDR3 protein: CASSPRQATYTGELFF; CDR3 DNA: TGTGCCAGCAGCCCCCGACAAGCTACCTACACCGGGGAGCTGTTTTTT; clone size: few; V gene: TRBV11-2; D gene: -; J gene: TRBJ2-2